These T cell receptor beta chains were read from a single sample in a study of response to subunit inactivated influenza vaccine. TCRdb independently ran MiXCR on the RT-PCR reads; one entry per CDR3 protein. The sample has roughly 170,000 distinct CDR3 sequences; around 9.2% are singletons. The sequenced sample was non-naive T cells sorted from PBMCs, obtained on the day of vaccination. These receptors were collected from a man aged 50-60 years who received an inactivated influenza vaccine. Each CDR3 is given with its conserved first and last residue. The order of the fields is J gene, V gene, D gene, clone size, CDR3 protein, CDR3 DNA. The D gene is left open where the match is weak. Expanded clones are given a class, and other clones once, few, many or no size at all.

TRBJ2-1 | TRBV7-2 | . | . | CASSYDWGSYNEQFF | TGTGCCAGCAGCTATGACTGGGGATCCTACAATGAGCAGTTCTTC
TRBJ2-5 | TRBV10-3 | . | few | CAISESKRAPEETQYF | TGTGCCATCAGTGAGTCTAAAAGGGCTCCGGAAGAGACCCAGTACTTC
TRBJ2-7 | TRBV6-5 | TRBD1 | many | CASSYSGTEYEQYF | TGTGCCAGCAGTTACTCGGGGACAGAATACGAGCAGTACTTC
TRBJ2-5 | TRBV18 | . | many | CASSPPGHRQETQYF | TGTGCCAGCTCACCACCGGGACACCGACAAGAGACCCAGTACTTC
TRBJ1-1 | TRBV5-5 | TRBD1 | . | CASSWGTGHMNTEAFF | TGTGCCAGCAGCTGGGGGACAGGACATATGAACACTGAAGCTTTCTTT
TRBJ2-1 | TRBV24-1 | TRBD1 | many | CATSATGSDEQFF | TGTGCCACCAGTGCGACAGGGTCGGATGAGCAGTTCTTC
TRBJ2-7 | TRBV2 | TRBD1 | . | CASSRTGGEQYF | TGTGCCAGCAGCCGTACAGGGGGCGAGCAGTACTTC
TRBJ2-7 | TRBV14 | TRBD2 | . | CASSQGSSGASYEQYF | TGTGCCAGCAGCCAAGGATCTAGCGGGGCTTCCTACGAGCAGTACTTC
TRBJ2-7 | TRBV4-3 | . | . | CASSQDNSYEQYF | TGCGCCAGCAGCCAAGACAACTCCTACGAGCAGTACTTC
TRBJ1-3 | TRBV11-1 | TRBD1 | . | CASSLLLGQGRSGNTIYF | TGTGCCAGCAGCTTACTCCTGGGACAGGGCAGGTCTGGAAACACCATATATTTT